This TCR beta chain was sequenced for a study of shared clonotypes between healthy human individuals. As for this clone: Its antigen is not known.

Study-level findings and limits: Having only a few donors restricted how much genetic and exposure-history diversity was captured.

V was trimmed by 5 bases and J by 1 base, leaving 14 bases between them. Per germline, CDR1 MNHEY and CDR2 SMNVEV (reference sequence). The CDR3 is made up of 15 amino acids. Sorted-subset replicate PCR reactions were performed with about 200 ng DNA, corresponding to 30,000 or so T cell genomes. Sequencing used immunoSEQ multiplex PCR; TCRdb keeps in-frame clones, though not all of them. The sample carries a few million clones, 85% to 95% recorded once. This clonotype was sampled from a man younger than 35 in good health. Some clones in this sample may be carry-over from other donors' samples. The rearrangement uses TRBV27 and TRBJ1-2; no reliable D call. Input material: naive CD4+ T cells from PBMCs. Subset here: CD45RA+ positively selected. CDR3 protein: CASSPAEKFNYGYTF. CDR3 coding DNA: TGTGCCAGCAGTCCGGCAGAAAAGTTTAACTATGGCTACACCTTC.